The source of this T cell receptor beta chain is a study of shared clonotypes between healthy human individuals (dated by TCRdb to the early 2020s). Some background on the complete study: The cohort included a few men and a couple of women between 18 and 49 years of age. For each donor, CD4 naive and CD4 memory were each given three plates, CD8 naive was given two plates, and CD8 memory was given one plate. Blood TCR repertoires of about 5 healthy adults were deeply sequenced to estimate repertoire size and the extent of clonotype sharing between individuals. To increase sequencing depth and limit assay-specific biases, different laboratories used diverse techniques to prepare libraries and sequence TCR repertoires. Per donor, leukapheresis produced somewhere between about 0.9 and 9.5 billion PBMCs. General study outcomes and caveats: Pairwise subsampling indicated that sequencing depth was expected to affect the degree of clonotype sharing among donors. Sampling was limited to blood, and TCR repertoires in tissue likely differ from TCR repertoires in blood. The genetic and exposure-history diversity represented was limited by the small number of donors. Incomplete sequencing was indicated by rarefaction of sorted-subset datasets, despite the large sequencing depth. Naive subsets generally had larger estimated clonotype richness than memory subsets did. When four donors were compared, the shared fraction of clonotypes was about 5.4% for naive CD4, roughly 3.3% for naive CD8, 2% to 2.5% for memory CD4, and roughly 0.4% for memory CD8. Compared with non-shared clonotypes, the clonotypes found in all four sorted-subset donors had higher generation probabilities.

Using the deep immunoSEQ assay, TCR CDR3 regions were amplified from genomic DNA by multiplex PCR. Extracted genomic DNA from each cell subset was spread evenly across all wells of several immunoSEQ 96-well plates, with each plate serving as a replicate. For sorted subsets, each replicate PCR was loaded with about 0.2 ug genomic DNA, equivalent to 25,000 to 35,000 T cell genomes. The purified libraries were quantified using a Qubit 3.0 fluorometer, sized with a Bioanalyzer 2100, and then quantified again using the KAPA Library Quantification kit. A separate single-read 150-cycle Illumina NextSeq 550 flow cell was used to sequence each immunoSEQ 96-well plate. As for the authors' bioinformatics: Because only junctional sequences without quality scores were contained in the immunoSEQ output, filtering matching that applied to full-length reads could not be performed. Sequences were annotated with PyIR, a Python wrapper for IgBLAST v1.9, and V/J genes and CDR3 were assigned using IMGT germline references. Reads with weak V/J assignments (E-value above 1e-6), missing CDR3, stop codons, out-of-frame junctions, or ambiguous translated residues were removed. V3J clonotypes were defined by identical inferred V gene, J gene, and CDR3 amino acid sequence. Percentage overlap between repertoires was calculated by dividing the number of shared unique clonotypes by the size of the smaller repertoire. Repertoire richness was assessed with RTK rarefaction, the Chao1 estimator, and Recon v2.1 estimates of unobserved clonotypes. Generation probabilities for all TCRbeta clonotypes obtained by the gDNA method from a handful of donors were computed using OLGA. The clones in this table, taken by TCRdb from immuneACCESS, are in-frame only. Not every clone is retained; where verified, under half of the shortfall comes from an unresolved V gene, and the cause of the rest is unknown. V, J and clone size were drawn from that table, and D and trimming were deduced from the DNA. The sample profile shows 2 million to 2.5 million clones; around 95% of them were found once. Together, the top ten hold more than 0.1% of the sample.

Concerning this clone itself: No antigen is known for it. No much larger clone exists at a distance of one base, and base qualities are not known. At the DNA level, this CDR3 is encoded by other sequences in the same sample as well.

The donors were healthy, HIV-negative adults who had no recently reported acute infections or vaccinations. Every donor was a Caucasian adult residing in Nashville, Tennessee, USA. CD4+ T cells were enriched by magnetic negative selection; naive cells were then positively selected on CD45RA, and the negative fraction formed the memory subset. Blood was collected by leukapheresis, and PBMCs were isolated by Ficoll-Histopaque density gradient centrifugation and then cryopreserved in liquid nitrogen vapor phase. Purity and quantity of every magnetically sorted T cell population were checked by analytical flow cytometry. Genomic DNA was isolated from every sorted fraction and measured by UV absorbance on a Nanodrop 2000c. The receptor's source is a man between 18 and 29 years old in good health. Sequenced material: naive CD4+ T cells sorted from blood. Sample cell subset or site, as interpreted from the label and publication: CD45RA+ positively selected.

The CDR3 protein: CASSPQGDYGYTF. In nucleotide form, the sequence is TGTGCCAGCTCGCCTCAGGGGGATTATGGCTACACCTTC. This chain is built from TRBV18 and TRBJ1-2, with 7 middle bases fitting TRBD1. CDR1 and CDR2 are drawn from the germline V gene: KGHSH, LQKENI. Measured from the cysteine to the phenylalanine, the CDR3 is 13 residues long. The only DNA kept is the CDR3, 39 bases in frame from the first base. Trimming takes 6 bases off V and 5 bases off J; junction bases not matched to a gene: 6.